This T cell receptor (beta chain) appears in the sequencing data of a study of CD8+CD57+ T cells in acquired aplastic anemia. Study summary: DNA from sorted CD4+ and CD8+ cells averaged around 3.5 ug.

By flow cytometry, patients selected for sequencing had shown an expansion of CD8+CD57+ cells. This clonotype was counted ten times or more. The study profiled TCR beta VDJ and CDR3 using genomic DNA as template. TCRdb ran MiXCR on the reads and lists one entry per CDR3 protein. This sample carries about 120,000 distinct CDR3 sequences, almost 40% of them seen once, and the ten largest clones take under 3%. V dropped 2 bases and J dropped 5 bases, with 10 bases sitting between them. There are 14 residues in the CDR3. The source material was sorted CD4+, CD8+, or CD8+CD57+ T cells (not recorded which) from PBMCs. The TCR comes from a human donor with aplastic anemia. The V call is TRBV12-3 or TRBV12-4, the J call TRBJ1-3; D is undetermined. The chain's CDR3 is CASSLRSQRNTIYF. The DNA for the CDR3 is TGTGCCAGCAGTTTACGAAGCCAGCGAAACACCATATATTTT.